This TCR beta chain was captured by sequencing in a study of T cells after yellow fever vaccination. UMIs were added to TCR cDNA along with a universal primer site when it was made by 5'RACE template switching. TCRdb processed the 5' RACE reads anew with MiXCR; each CDR3 protein has one entry. The table records about 350,000 distinct CDR3 sequences, about 8.3% of them present only once. Material: PBMCs, obtained more than 35 days after the first yellow fever vaccination. This receptor was taken from a man in his late teens or twenties who received the YFV17D yellow fever vaccine.

The DNA for the CDR3 is TGTGCCAGCAGTACCAAAGGTACCCTTAGCACAGATACGCAGTATTTT. Translated: CASSTKGTLSTDTQYF. This sequence joins TRBV25-1 and TRBJ2-3; D not resolved. The CDR3 runs 16 residues. CDR1 and CDR2 (germline): MGHDK, SYGVNS. Trimming took off 5 bases at V and 0 bases at J, with 15 bases between the two ends. Filled out from reference TRBV25-1 and TRBJ2-3, the complete variable domain reads EADIYQTPRYLVIGTGKKITLECSQTMGHDKMYWYQQDPGMELHLIHYSYGVNSTEKGDLSSESTVSRIRTEHFPLTLESARPSHTSQYLCASSTKGTLSTDTQYFGPGTRLTVL.